The 5 T cell receptor beta chains listed next were all sequenced from one sample in a study of Graves' ophthalmopathy and Graves' hyperthyroidism. Transcripts of RNA were the source for amplifying TCR beta CDR3 regions. Second-round multiplex PCR came after a first-round RT-PCR that employed HTBI primers. TCRdb independently ran MiXCR on the multiplex PCR reads; one entry per CDR3 protein. The sample shows some 1.1 million distinct CDR3 sequences, about 38% of them seen only once. Specimen: peripheral blood or thyroid tissue (not recorded which). Receptors originate from an adult man with Graves' hyperthyroidism.

J is TRBJ1-4 and V is TRBV29-1; D is unresolved. Deletions cut 4 bases from V and 15 bases from J, with 12 bases between. The CDR3 extends over 10 amino acids. Looked up from germline, CDR1 is SQVTM and CDR2 is ANQGSEA. The DNA of the CDR3 is TGCAGCGTTGTGCTGGCCGGGGTGTTTTTT. It translates to CSVVLAGVFF.

For this clonotype: One base away lies a much larger clone, so this may be a sequencing read error. The chain combines TRBV9 with TRBJ1-3; weak D call: TRBD1 (5 bases). CDR1 and CDR2 from the germline V gene are SGDLS and YYNGEE. CDR3 length: 12 amino acids. This CDR3 reads CASSGLDSRVHF. The CDR3 nucleotides read TGTGCCAGCAGCGGGCTCGACAGTCGGGTACATTTT.

The table lists this clonotype with a few counts. V gene TRBV7-9 combines with J gene TRBJ1-1, with D unresolved. Trimming left V 3 bases short and J 0 bases short, with 11 bases between. Germline CDR1 SEHNR, CDR2 FQNEAQ (reference sequence). This CDR3 comprises 15 residues. CDR3 region: CASSLEGLVNTEAFF. The DNA of the CDR3 is TGTGCCAGCAGCTTGGAGGGCCTGGTGAACACTGAAGCTTTCTTT. The full variable domain, rest sourced from reference TRBV7-9 and TRBJ1-1, is DTGVSQNPRHKITKRGQNVTFRCDPISEHNRLYWYRQTLGQGPEFLTYFQNEAQLEKSRLLSDRFSAERPKGSFSTLEIQRTEQGDSAMYLCASSLEGLVNTEAFFGQGTRLTVV.

The J gene is TRBJ1-6, the V gene TRBV2; D is unclear. V lost 3 bases, J lost 6 bases, and 6 bases lay in between. Looked up from germline, CDR1 is SNHLY and CDR2 is FYNNEI. The CDR3 contains 13 residues. This CDR3 reads CASSDGANSPLHF. Written as DNA, the CDR3 is TGTGCCAGCAGTGATGGTGCTAATTCACCCCTCCACTTT.

The chain joins TRBV19 to TRBJ2-7; no reliable D call. CDR1 and CDR2 from the germline V gene are LNHDA and SQIVND (reference sequence). V was trimmed by 2 bases and J by 9 bases, leaving 8 bases between them. This CDR3 is 11 amino acids long. The CDR3 protein is CASSITGLQYF. Written as DNA, the CDR3 is TGTGCCAGTAGTATAACGGGCCTGCAGTACTTC.